This TCR beta chain was sequenced for a study of CD8+ T cells in alopecia areata. At the level of the study: A regimen of oral tofacitinib, 5 to 10 mg twice daily, was given to treated patients. Tofacitinib treatment spanned 6 to 18 months, with 6 months off drug afterward.

This sample's treatment: oral pan-JAK inhibitor, 5-10 mg twice daily. CD4+ and CD8+ T cells were sorted from PBMCs stained for CD3, CD4 and CD8. Reverse transcribed after extraction, RNA yielded cDNA as the sequencing template. Sequencing was performed with immunoSEQ multiplex PCR; in TCRdb, only in-frame clones are kept and a portion is missing. The sample lists some 110,000 clones, roughly 58% occurring once. Sequencing was performed on CD8+ T cells sorted from blood, taken at week 4, from a patient treated with tofacitinib. The clonotype originates from a human donor with alopecia areata.

DNA for the CDR3: TGCGCCAGCAGCTTGTACTCGGGAGGGAGATCACCCCTCCACTTT. This translates into CASSLYSGGRSPLHF. The rearrangement links TRBV5-1 to TRBJ1-6; D uncertain. This CDR3 has 15 amino acids. In germline, CDR1 is SGHRS, CDR2 YFSETQ. V shed 1 base and J shed 10 bases, with 15 bases lying between them.